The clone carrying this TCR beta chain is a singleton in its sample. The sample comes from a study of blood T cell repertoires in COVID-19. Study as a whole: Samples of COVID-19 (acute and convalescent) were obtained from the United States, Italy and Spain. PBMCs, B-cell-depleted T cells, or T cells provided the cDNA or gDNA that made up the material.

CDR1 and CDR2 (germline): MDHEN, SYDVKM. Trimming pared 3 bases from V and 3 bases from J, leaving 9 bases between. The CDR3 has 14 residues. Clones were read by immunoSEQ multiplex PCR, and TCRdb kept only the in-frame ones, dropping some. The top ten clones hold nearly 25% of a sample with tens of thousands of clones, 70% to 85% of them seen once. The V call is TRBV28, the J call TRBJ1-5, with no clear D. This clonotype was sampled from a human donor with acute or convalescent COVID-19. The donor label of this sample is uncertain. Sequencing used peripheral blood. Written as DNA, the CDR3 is TGTGCCAGCAGTTTGTCGGGGAACAATCAGCCCCAGCATTTT. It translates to CASSLSGNNQPQHF.